This T cell receptor beta chain stems from a study of technical replicates of blood from a handful of donors. Clones were read by immunoSEQ multiplex PCR, and TCRdb kept only the in-frame ones, dropping some. The sample shows about 82,000 clones, over 75% of them seen only once. Germline assignment: CDR1 MGHDK and CDR2 SYGVNS. This CDR3 region has 13 residues. Trimming removed 4 bases from V and 6 bases from J, with 12 bases in between. This receptor was obtained from a human donor in good health. The V gene is TRBV25-1, the J gene TRBJ1-2; D is perhaps TRBD1 (5 bases). Sequencing was carried out using T cells isolated from PBMCs. This CDR3 reads CASSAGVSDGYTF. CDR3 nucleotide sequence: TGTGCCAGCAGTGCGGGGGTTAGCGATGGCTACACCTTC.